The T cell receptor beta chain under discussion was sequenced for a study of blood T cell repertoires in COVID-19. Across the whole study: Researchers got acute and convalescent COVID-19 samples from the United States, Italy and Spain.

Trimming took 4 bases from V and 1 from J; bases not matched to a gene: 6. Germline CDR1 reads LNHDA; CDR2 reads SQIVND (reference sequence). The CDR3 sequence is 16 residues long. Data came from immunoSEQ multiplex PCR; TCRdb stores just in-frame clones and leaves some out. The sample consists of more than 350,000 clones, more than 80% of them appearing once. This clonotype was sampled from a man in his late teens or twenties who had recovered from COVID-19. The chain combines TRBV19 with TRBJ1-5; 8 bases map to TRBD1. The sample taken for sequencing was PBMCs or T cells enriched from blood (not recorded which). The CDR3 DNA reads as TGTGCCAGTAGTACGCAGACAGGGGTAAGCAATCAGCCCCAGCATTTT. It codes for CASSTQTGVSNQPQHF. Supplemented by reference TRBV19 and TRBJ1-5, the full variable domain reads DGGITQSPKYLFRKEGQNVTLSCEQNLNHDAMYWYRQDPGQGLRLIYYSQIVNDFQKGDIAEGYSVSREKKESFPLTVTSAQKNPTAFYLCASSTQTGVSNQPQHFGDGTRLSIL.